This T cell receptor beta chain is drawn from a study of somatic mutations in cytotoxic T cells in rheumatoid arthritis. Study results and limitations: Increasing age coincided with elevated CD8+ clonality among rheumatoid arthritis patients, though not among healthy controls. Antigen specificity of the expanded CD8+ clones was not determined. No significant CD8+ T-cell clonality difference was found between rheumatoid arthritis patients and age-matched controls.

CD4+ cells and CD8+ cells were each obtained through positive magnetic bead selection, and their purity was assessed by flow cytometry. Measured with immunoSEQ multiplex PCR; TCRdb has only the in-frame clones, and not every one. The sample has about 15,000 clones, 75% to 95% seen once. CDR1 is SGHAT and CDR2 is FQNNGV in the germline V gene. Germline trimming cut 0 bases from V and 10 bases from J; bases unmatched to any gene: 6. This CDR3 is 14 amino acids long. Remarks on this clone: The antigen is not known.

V and J are TRBV11-2 and TRBJ1-1; 9 bases match TRBD1. Material: CD4+ T cells sorted from blood. The sequence was collected from a man in his 70s with rheumatoid arthritis. The DNA for the CDR3 is TGTGCCAGCAGCTTAGATCGGGGACAGGGTAGAGCTTTCTTT. Encoded protein: CASSLDRGQGRAFF.